This T cell receptor beta chain was obtained from a study of cytomegalovirus exposure and HLA in healthy donors. As to this clone: Its antigen is not known.

PCR used 60 Vbeta primers and 13 Jbeta primers. TCRdb keeps only in-frame clones here, not all; method: immunoSEQ multiplex PCR. The listing contains 140,000 or so clones. The study, taken as a whole, reports: Owing to their indistinguishability, certain V segments, notably TRBV6-2 and TRBV6-3, were excluded. Relative to the roughly 700-donor mean, N-insertions were reportedly fewer in an Asian-associated ancestry cluster in a later analysis. Rare TCR sequences predominated, though certain public TCRs were found in many donors. Testing in vitro showed a few CMV-associated chains specific for CMV antigens.

The germline V and J ends were trimmed by 7 bases and 0 bases, with 7 bases remaining between them. The CDR3 is 13 residues long. Germline V gene data show CDR1 as SGHVS and CDR2 as FNYEAQ. The sequencing sample was made of PBMCs. This receptor was taken from a male donor in good health and CMV-seronegative. J is TRBJ2-1 and V is TRBV7-6; D gene ambiguous. For the CDR3, the DNA is TGTGCCAGCACCCCGGGCTCCTACAATGAGCAGTTCTTC. Encoded protein: CASTPGSYNEQFF.